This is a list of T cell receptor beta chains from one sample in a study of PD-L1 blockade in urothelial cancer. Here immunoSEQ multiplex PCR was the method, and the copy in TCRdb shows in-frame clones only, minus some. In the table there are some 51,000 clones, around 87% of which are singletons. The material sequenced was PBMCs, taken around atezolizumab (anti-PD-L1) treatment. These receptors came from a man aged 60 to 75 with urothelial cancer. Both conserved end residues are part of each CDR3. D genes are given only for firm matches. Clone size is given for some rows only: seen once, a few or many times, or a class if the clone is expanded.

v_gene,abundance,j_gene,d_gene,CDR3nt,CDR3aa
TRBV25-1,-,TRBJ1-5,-,TGTGCCAGCAGCTGGGCGATCAATCAGCCCCAGCATTTT,CASSWAINQPQHF
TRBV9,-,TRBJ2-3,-,TGTGCCAGCAGCGTAACAGCTACAGATACGCAGTATTTT,CASSVTATDTQYF
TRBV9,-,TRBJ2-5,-,TGTGCCAGCAGCGTAGAAGGGACATCGAGAGAGACCCAGTACTTC,CASSVEGTSRETQYF
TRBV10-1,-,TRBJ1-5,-,TGCGCCAGCGGGGGGGATCAGCCCCAGCATTTT,CASGGDQPQHF
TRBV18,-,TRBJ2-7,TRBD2,TGTGCCAGCTCACCACGGAGCGGGAGGTCCTCCTACGAGCAGTACTTC,CASSPRSGRSSYEQYF
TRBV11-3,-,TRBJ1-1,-,TGTGCCAGCAGCCCCCGGGGTCCGAGCACTGAAGCTTTCTTT,CASSPRGPSTEAFF
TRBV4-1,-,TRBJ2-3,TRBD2,TGCGCCAGCAGCCAATCCCCCGGGACTAGCGGGGCCTATACGCAGTATTTT,CASSQSPGTSGAYTQYF
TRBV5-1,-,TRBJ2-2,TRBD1,TGCGCCAGCAGCGGAGGACAGGGGGTAGTCACCGGGGAGCTGTTTTTT,CASSGGQGVVTGELFF
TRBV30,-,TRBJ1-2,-,TGTGCCTGGAAAACGTTAGACAGGCCTTTCTCCGGCTACACCTTC,CAWKTLDRPFSGYTF
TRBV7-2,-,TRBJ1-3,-,TGTGCCAGCAGCCAGGAGTGGGGCCCGGTGAACACCATATATTTT,CASSQEWGPVNTIYF
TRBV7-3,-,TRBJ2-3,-,TGTGCCAGCAGCCCCCTAGGCTGGGCAGATACGCAGTATTTT,CASSPLGWADTQYF
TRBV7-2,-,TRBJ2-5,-,TGTGCCAGCAGCCCTAGCCCGGGGACCCAGTACTTC,CASSPSPGTQYF
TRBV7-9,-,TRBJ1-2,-,TGTGCCAGCAGCTTTGGCAGCTATGGCTACACCTTC,CASSFGSYGYTF
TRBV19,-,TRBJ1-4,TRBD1,TGTGCCAGTAGTACCGGACAGGTCCTCGCCGAAAAACTGTTTTTT,CASSTGQVLAEKLFF
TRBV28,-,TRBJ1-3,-,TGTGCCAGCAGTTTAGATCAGGGGACCGGAAACACCATATATTTT,CASSLDQGTGNTIYF
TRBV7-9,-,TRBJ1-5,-,TGTGCCAGCAGCATCGGACAGATTAGCAATCAGCCCCAGCATTTT,CASSIGQISNQPQHF
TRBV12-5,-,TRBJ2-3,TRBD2,TGTGCTAGTGGTATCGGACTAGCGGGAGGGAGGACAGATACGCAGTATTTT,CASGIGLAGGRTDTQYF
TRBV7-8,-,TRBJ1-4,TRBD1,TGTGCCAGCAGCTTGACAGGGACGAAAGGTGAAAAACTGTTTTTT,CASSLTGTKGEKLFF
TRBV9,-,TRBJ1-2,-,TGTGCCAGCAGCTCAGTGGTGGTCTTGGATGGCTACACCTTC,CASSSVVVLDGYTF
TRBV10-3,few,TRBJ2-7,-,TGTGCCATCAGTGAGTCTCGTGGTGGGCACGAGCAGTACTTC,CAISESRGGHEQYF
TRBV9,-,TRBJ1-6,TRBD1,TGTGCCAGCAGCTCGGACAGGGCAGGGTCACCCCTCCACTTT,CASSSDRAGSPLHF
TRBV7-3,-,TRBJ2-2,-,TGTGCCAGCAGCATAGTATCCGGGGAGCTGTTTTTT,CASSIVSGELFF
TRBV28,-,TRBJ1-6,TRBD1,TGTGCCAGCAGTTCAGGGGGCAATTCCTATAATTCACCCCTCCACTTT,CASSSGGNSYNSPLHF
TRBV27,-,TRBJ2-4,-,TGTGCCAGCAGTGCGGCCAGGGTGAAAAACATTCAGTACTTC,CASSAARVKNIQYF
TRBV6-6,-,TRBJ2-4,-,TGTGCCAGCACTTTCGGGGGAGACAAAAACATTCAGTACTTC,CASTFGGDKNIQYF